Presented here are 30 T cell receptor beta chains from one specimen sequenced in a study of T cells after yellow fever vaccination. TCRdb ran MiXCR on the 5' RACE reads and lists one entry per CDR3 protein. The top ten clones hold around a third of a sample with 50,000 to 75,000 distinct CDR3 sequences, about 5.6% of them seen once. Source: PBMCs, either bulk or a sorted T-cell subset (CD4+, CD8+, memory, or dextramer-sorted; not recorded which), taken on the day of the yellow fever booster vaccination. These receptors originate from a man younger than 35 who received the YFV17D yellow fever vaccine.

The CDR3 loop reads CASSQDQGKWGGNTIYF. CDR3 DNA: TGCGCCAGCAGCCAAGATCAGGGCAAGTGGGGTGGAAACACCATATATTTT. V is TRBV4-3 and J is TRBJ1-3, with D possibly being TRBD1 (5 bases). CDR1 and CDR2 from the germline V gene are LGHNA and YSLEER. V gave up 0 bases and J gave up 3 bases, with 15 bases separating them. This CDR3 spans 17 amino acids.

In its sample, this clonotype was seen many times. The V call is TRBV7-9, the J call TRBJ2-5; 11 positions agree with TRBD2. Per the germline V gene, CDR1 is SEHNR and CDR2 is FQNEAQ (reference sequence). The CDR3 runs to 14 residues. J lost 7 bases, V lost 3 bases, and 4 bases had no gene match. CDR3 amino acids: CASSLTSGIATQYF. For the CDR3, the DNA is TGTGCCAGCAGCTTGACTAGCGGGATCGCGACCCAGTACTTC.

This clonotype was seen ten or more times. CDR3 in DNA: TGTGCCAGCACTATCGGCAATGGTGGCTACACCTTC. This codes for CASTIGNGGYTF. The V call is TRBV7-9, the J call TRBJ1-2; unclear D gene. The germline gives CDR1 SEHNR, CDR2 FQNEAQ (reference sequence). Trimming stripped 7 bases from V and 7 bases from J, with 13 bases between. The CDR3 sequence is 12 residues long.

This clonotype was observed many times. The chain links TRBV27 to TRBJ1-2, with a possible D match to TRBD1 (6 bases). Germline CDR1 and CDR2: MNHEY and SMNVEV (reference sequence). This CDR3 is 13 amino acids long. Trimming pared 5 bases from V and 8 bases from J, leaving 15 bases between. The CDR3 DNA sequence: TGTGCCAGCAGTCCCCCGGGGGCAAGGGGCTACACCTTC. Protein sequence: CASSPPGARGYTF.

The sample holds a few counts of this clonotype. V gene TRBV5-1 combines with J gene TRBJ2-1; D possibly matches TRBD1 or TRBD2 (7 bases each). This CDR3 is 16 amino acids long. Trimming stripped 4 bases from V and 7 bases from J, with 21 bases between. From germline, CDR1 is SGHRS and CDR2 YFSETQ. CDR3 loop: CASSRGVGGLGNEQFF. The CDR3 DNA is TGCGCCAGCAGCCGGGGGGTAGGGGGCTTAGGAAATGAGCAGTTCTTC.

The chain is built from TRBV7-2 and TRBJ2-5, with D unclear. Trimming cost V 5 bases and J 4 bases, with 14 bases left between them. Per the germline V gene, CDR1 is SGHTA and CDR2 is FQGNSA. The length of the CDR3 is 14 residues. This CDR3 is CASSRRAASETQYF. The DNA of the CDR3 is TGTGCCAGCAGCCGCCGGGCTGCCTCAGAGACCCAGTACTTC.

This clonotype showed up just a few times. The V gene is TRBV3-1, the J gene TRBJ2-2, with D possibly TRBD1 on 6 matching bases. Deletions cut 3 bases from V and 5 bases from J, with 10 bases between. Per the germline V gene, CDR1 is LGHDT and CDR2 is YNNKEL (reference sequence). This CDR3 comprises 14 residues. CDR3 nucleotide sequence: TGTGCCAGCAGCCACCCAGGGGAAACCGGGGAGCTGTTTTTT. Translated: CASSHPGETGELFF.

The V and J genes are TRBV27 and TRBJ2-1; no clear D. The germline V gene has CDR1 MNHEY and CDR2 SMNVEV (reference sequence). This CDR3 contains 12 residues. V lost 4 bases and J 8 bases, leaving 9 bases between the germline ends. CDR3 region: CASSSAWDEQFF. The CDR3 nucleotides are TGTGCCAGCAGTTCAGCCTGGGATGAGCAGTTCTTC.

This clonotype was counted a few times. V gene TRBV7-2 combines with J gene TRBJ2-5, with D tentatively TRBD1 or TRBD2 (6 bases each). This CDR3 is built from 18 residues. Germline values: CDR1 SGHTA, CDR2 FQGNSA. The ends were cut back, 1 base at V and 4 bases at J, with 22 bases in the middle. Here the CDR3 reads CASSLVAGGTHEGETQYF. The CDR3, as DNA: TGTGCCAGCAGCTTAGTGGCGGGCGGGACACACGAGGGAGAGACCCAGTACTTC.

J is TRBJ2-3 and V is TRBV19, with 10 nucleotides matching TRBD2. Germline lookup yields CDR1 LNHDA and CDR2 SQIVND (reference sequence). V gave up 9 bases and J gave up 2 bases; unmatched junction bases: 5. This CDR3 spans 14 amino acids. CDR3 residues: CASRTSGPTDTQYF. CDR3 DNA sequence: TGTGCCAGCCGGACTAGCGGACCCACAGATACGCAGTATTTT.

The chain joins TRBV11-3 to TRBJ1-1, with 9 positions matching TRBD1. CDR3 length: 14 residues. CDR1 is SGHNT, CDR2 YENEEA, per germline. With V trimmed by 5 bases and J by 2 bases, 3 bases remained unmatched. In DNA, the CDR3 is TGTGCCAGCAGCGGACAGGGGCAAAACACTGAAGCTTTCTTT. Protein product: CASSGQGQNTEAFF.

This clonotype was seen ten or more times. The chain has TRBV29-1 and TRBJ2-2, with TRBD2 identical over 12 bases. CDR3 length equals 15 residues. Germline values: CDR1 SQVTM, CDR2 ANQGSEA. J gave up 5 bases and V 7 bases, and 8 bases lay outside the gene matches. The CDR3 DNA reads TGCAGCGGCCTACTAGCGGGGGGCCGTACCGGGGAGCTGTTTTTT. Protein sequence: CSGLLAGGRTGELFF.

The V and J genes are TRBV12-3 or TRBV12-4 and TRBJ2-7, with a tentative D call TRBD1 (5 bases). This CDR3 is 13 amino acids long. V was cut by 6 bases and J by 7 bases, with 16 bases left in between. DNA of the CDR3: TGTGCCAGCAGCCCCGCCGACAGCCAAGAGCAGTACGTC. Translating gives CASSPADSQEQYV.

As DNA, the CDR3 is TGCAGTGCTAGAGGTTTACAGGGCGTGGCTGAAGCTTTCTTT. It is translated as CSARGLQGVAEAFF. The rearrangement uses TRBV20-1 and TRBJ1-1; D is perhaps TRBD1 (6 bases). The CDR3 loop spans 14 amino acids. CDR1 DFQATT and CDR2 SNEGSKA come from the germline V gene (reference sequence). V was cut by 1 base and J by 6 bases, with 15 bases left in between.

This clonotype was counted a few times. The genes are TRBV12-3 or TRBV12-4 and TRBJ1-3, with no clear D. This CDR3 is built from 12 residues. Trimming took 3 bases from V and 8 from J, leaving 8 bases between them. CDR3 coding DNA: TGTGCCAGCAGTTTTATCGGGTACACCATATATTTT. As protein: CASSFIGYTIYF.

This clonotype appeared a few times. CDR3 coding DNA: TGTGCCAGCAGCCATCTCATTTCTGGGGCCAACGTCCTGACTTTC. The encoded protein is CASSHLISGANVLTF. The rearrangement links TRBV3-1 to TRBJ2-6; no definite D call. The CDR3 loop spans 15 amino acids. V dropped 3 bases and J dropped 1 base, with 7 bases sitting between them. Germline V gene lookup returns CDR1 LGHDT and CDR2 YNNKEL (reference sequence).

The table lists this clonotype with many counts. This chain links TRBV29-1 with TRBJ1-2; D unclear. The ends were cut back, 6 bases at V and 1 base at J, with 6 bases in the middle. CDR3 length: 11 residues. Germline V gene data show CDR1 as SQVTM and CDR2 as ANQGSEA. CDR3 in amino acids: CSVTVNYGYTF. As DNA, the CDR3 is TGCAGCGTAACAGTTAACTATGGCTACACCTTC. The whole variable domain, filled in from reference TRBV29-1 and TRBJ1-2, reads SAVISQKPSRDICQRGTSLTIQCQVDSQVTMMFWYRQQPGQSLTLIATANQGSEATYESGFVIDKFPISRPNLTFSTLTVSNMSPEDSSIYLCSVTVNYGYTFGSGTRLTVV.

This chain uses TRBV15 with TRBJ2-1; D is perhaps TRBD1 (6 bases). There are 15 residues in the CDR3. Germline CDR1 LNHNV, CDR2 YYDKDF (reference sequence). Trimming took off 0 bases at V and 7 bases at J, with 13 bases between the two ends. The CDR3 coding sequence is TGTGCCACCAGCAGAGAGCAGGGGAGAGTAAATGAGCAGTTCTTC. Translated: CATSREQGRVNEQFF. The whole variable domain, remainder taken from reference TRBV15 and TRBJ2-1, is DAMVIQNPRYQVTQFGKPVTLSCSQTLNHNVMYWYQQKSSQAPKLLFHYYDKDFNNEADTPDNFQSRRPNTSFCFLDIRSPGLGDTAMYLCATSREQGRVNEQFFGPGTRLTVL.

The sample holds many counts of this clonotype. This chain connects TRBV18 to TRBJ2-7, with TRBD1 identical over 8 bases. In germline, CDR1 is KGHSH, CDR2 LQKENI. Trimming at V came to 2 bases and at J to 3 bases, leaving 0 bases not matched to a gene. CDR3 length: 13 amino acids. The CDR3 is CASSPTGGYEQYV. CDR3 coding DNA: TGTGCCAGCTCACCAACAGGGGGCTACGAGCAGTACGTC.

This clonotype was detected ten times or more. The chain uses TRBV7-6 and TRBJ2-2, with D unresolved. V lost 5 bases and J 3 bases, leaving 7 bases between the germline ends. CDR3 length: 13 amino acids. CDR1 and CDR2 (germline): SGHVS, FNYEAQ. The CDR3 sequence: CASSPLYTGELFF. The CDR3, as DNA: TGTGCCAGCAGCCCCTTATACACCGGGGAGCTGTTTTTT.

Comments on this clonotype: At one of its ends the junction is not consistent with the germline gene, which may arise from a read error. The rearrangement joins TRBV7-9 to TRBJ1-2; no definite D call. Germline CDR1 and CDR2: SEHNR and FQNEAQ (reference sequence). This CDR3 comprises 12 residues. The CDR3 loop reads CASTLEGYGYTF. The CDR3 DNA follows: TGTGCCAGCACCTTAGAAGGGTATGGCTACACCTTC.

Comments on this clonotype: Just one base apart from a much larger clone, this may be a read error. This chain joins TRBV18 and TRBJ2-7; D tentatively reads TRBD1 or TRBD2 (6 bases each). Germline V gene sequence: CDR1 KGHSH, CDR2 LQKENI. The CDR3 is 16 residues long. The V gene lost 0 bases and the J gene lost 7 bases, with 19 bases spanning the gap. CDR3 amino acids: CASSPPSGASYNEQYF. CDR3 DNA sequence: TGTGCCAGCTCACCACCGTCGGGGGCCAGCTACAATGAGCAGTACTTC.

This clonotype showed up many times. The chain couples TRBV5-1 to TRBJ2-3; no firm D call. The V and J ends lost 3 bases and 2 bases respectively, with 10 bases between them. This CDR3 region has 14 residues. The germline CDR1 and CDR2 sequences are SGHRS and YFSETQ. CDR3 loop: CASSCGRNTDTQYF. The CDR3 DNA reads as TGCGCCAGCAGCTGCGGACGGAACACAGATACGCAGTATTTT.

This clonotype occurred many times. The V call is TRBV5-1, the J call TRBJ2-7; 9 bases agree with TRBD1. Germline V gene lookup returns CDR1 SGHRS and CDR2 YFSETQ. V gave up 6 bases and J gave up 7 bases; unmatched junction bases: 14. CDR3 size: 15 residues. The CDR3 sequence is CASNYRGLNAKEQYF. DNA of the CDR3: TGCGCCAGCAACTACAGGGGGCTAAATGCGAAAGAGCAGTACTTC.

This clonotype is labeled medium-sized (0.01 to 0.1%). CDR3 bases: TGTGCCAGCAGCCCCCGGGACAGTACCTACGAGCAGTACTTC. It specifies CASSPRDSTYEQYF. The rearrangement joins TRBV7-9 to TRBJ2-7; 7 nucleotides line up with TRBD1. CDR1 and CDR2 (germline): SEHNR, FQNEAQ (reference sequence). Trimming took 5 bases from V and 2 from J; bases not matched to a gene: 6. This CDR3 spans 14 amino acids. The full variable domain, its missing parts supplied by reference TRBV7-9 and TRBJ2-7, is DTGVSQNPRHKITKRGQNVTFRCDPISEHNRLYWYRQTLGQGPEFLTYFQNEAQLEKSRLLSDRFSAERPKGSFSTLEIQRTEQGDSAMYLCASSPRDSTYEQYFGPGTRLTVT.

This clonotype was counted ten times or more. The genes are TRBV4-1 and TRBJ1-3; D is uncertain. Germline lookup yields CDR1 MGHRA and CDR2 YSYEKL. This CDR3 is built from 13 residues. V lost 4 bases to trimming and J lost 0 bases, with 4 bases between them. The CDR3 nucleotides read TGCGCCAGCAGCCGGGTCTCTGGAAACACCATATATTTT. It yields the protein CASSRVSGNTIYF.

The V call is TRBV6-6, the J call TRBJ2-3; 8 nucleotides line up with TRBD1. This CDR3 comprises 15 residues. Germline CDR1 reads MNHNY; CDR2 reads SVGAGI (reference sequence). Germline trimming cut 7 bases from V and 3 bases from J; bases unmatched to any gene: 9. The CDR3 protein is CASIRQGQGTDTQYF. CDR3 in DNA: TGTGCCAGCATCAGACAGGGGCAAGGTACAGATACGCAGTATTTT.

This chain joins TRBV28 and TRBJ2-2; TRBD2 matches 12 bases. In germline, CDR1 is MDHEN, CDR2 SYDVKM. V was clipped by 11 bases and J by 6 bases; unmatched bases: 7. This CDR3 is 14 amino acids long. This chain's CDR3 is CAGSTSGGPGELFF. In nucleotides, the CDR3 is TGTGCCGGCTCGACTAGCGGGGGCCCCGGGGAGCTGTTTTTT.

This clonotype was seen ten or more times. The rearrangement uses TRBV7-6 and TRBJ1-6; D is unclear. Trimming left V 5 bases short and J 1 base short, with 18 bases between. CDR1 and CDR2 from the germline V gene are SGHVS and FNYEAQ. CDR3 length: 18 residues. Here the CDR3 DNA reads TGTGCCAGCAGCCCCAGCGGCGGGTCCGTGTCCTATAATTCACCCCTCCACTTT. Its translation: CASSPSGGSVSYNSPLHF.

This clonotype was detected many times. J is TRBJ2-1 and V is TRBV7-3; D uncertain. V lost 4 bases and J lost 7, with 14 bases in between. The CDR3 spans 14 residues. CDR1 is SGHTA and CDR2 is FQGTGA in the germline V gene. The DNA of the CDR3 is TGTGCCAGCAGCTCCACGGGTGGTCAAAATGAGCAGTTCTTC. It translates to CASSSTGGQNEQFF.